This entry is about one T cell receptor (beta chain). This CDR3 contains 13 residues. CDR1 and CDR2 from the germline V gene are SGHRS and YFSETQ. V dropped 5 bases and J dropped 7 bases, with 10 bases sitting between them. This record belongs to a study of control samples from healthy donors and cancer patients. Clones were sequenced by immunoSEQ multiplex PCR, and TCRdb holds only the in-frame ones, with some missing. Here the sample spans 70,000 to 100,000 clones, around 90% being singletons. The clonotype originates from a woman aged 55-75 years with head and neck cancer. The chain is built from TRBV5-1 and TRBJ1-6, with D tentatively TRBD1 (5 bases). The specimen sequenced was PBMCs. CDR3 DNA sequence: TGCGCCAGCAGATGGGACGGAAATTCACCCCTCCACTTT. Translated: CASRWDGNSPLHF.